The next 29 T cell receptor beta chains were all read from a single sample in a study of CD8+ T cells in alopecia areata. Investigators isolated RNA and reverse transcribed it into cDNA to act as the sequencing template. TCRdb keeps only in-frame clones here, not all; method: immunoSEQ multiplex PCR. Of over 85,000 clones in the sample, around 71% were seen once. As for treatment: oral pan-JAK inhibitor, 5-10 mg twice daily. The input for sequencing was CD8+ T cells sorted from blood, taken at roughly week 45, from a patient treated with tofacitinib. These receptors came from a human donor with alopecia areata.

This clone was seen repeatedly, ten times or more. This chain connects TRBV9 to TRBJ2-5; 7 bases line up with TRBD1. CDR1 is SGDLS, CDR2 YYNGEE, per germline. The CDR3 totals 15 residues. With V trimmed by 4 bases and J by 2 bases, 8 bases remained unmatched. In DNA, the CDR3 is TGTGCCAGCAGCCCCCGGACAGGACCGCAAGAGACCCAGTACTTC. It is translated as CASSPRTGPQETQYF.

The gene calls are TRBV6-4 and TRBJ1-1; tentatively, D is TRBD1 (5 bases). Germline CDR1 reads MRHNA; CDR2 reads SNTAGT. The CDR3 consists of 13 residues. V lost 5 bases and J lost 4, with 11 bases in between. DNA of the CDR3: TGTGCCAGCAGTCAACAGGTGGGCACTGAAGCTTTCTTT. As protein: CASSQQVGTEAFF.

This clone was counted a few times. V and J are TRBV29-1 and TRBJ2-1; D remains ambiguous. The CDR3 is 11 residues long. CDR1 is SQVTM, CDR2 ANQGSEA, per germline. Trimming stripped 6 bases from V and 6 bases from J, with 9 bases between. CDR3 loop: CSVESGNEQFF. As DNA, the CDR3 is TGCAGCGTGGAAAGTGGCAATGAGCAGTTCTTC.

The chain employs TRBV9 and TRBJ2-2; TRBD2 matches 8 bases. V dropped 0 bases and J dropped 6; count of bases not matched to a gene: 1. CDR1 is SGDLS and CDR2 is YYNGEE in the germline V gene. CDR3 length: 14 residues. The CDR3 loop reads CASSVAGGAGELFF. For the CDR3, the DNA is TGTGCCAGCAGCGTAGCCGGGGGGGCCGGGGAGCTGTTTTTT.

The chain has TRBV28 and TRBJ2-7, with D unclear. V was pared by 4 bases and J by 2 bases, with 12 bases between. This CDR3 is built from 14 residues. Germline CDR1 reads MDHEN; CDR2 reads SYDVKM. The CDR3 here is CASSSRSAPYEQYF. For the CDR3, the DNA is TGTGCCAGCAGTTCTCGAAGCGCCCCCTACGAGCAGTACTTC.

The chain uses TRBV4-3 and TRBJ2-3; D is unresolved. V was shortened by 0 bases and J by 2 bases, with 12 bases between the two germline ends. CDR3 size: 16 residues. The germline CDR1 and CDR2 sequences are LGHNA and YSLEER. The CDR3, as DNA: TGCGCCAGCAGCCAAGAGTTTCGGGTGTACACAGATACGCAGTATTTT. Its protein product is CASSQEFRVYTDTQYF.

The chain uses TRBV30 and TRBJ2-2; tentatively, D is TRBD1 or TRBD2 (5 bases each). CDR1 is GTSNPN and CDR2 is SVGIG in the germline V gene (reference sequence). CDR3 length equals 17 residues. With 2 bases removed from V and 2 bases from J, the gap between germline ends came to 18 bases. For the CDR3, the DNA is TGTGCCTGGAGTACCCGGGACCATGACTATAACACCGGGGAGCTGTTTTTT. Translation: CAWSTRDHDYNTGELFF.

This clone has a single count. This rearrangement joins TRBV5-1 to TRBJ2-3; TRBD2 aligns across 7 bases. The germline V gene has CDR1 SGHRS and CDR2 YFSETQ. Germline trimming cut 1 base from V and 6 bases from J; bases unmatched to any gene: 2. The length of the CDR3 is 13 residues. DNA for the CDR3: TGCGCCAGCAGCTTGTTGCGGGGGGATACGCAGTATTTT. This gives the protein CASSLLRGDTQYF. The full variable domain, rest sourced from reference TRBV5-1 and TRBJ2-3, is KAGVTQTPRYLIKTRGQQVTLSCSPISGHRSVSWYQQTPGQGLQFLFEYFSETQRNKGNFPGRFSGRQFSNSRSEMNVSTLELGDSALYLCASSLLRGDTQYFGPGTRLTVL.

The rearrangement joins TRBV11-3 to TRBJ2-1; unclear D gene. The germline V and J ends were trimmed by 5 bases and 4 bases, with 6 bases remaining between them. The CDR3 length is 12 residues. The V gene's germline CDR1 is SGHNT and CDR2 YENEEA. The CDR3 sequence: CASSTTYNEQFF. CDR3 coding DNA: TGTGCCAGCAGCACAACTTACAATGAGCAGTTCTTC.

The J gene is TRBJ1-1, the V gene TRBV19; no reliable D call. The germline V gene has CDR1 LNHDA and CDR2 SQIVND (reference sequence). The CDR3 runs to 13 residues. V shed 2 bases and J shed 0 bases, with 4 bases lying between them. CDR3 in amino acids: CASSITLNTEAFF. CDR3 sequence (DNA): TGTGCCAGTAGTATAACTCTGAACACTGAAGCTTTCTTT.

The V gene is TRBV4-3, the J gene TRBJ1-2; weak D call: TRBD1 (5 bases). CDR3 length: 16 amino acids. V lost 0 bases to trimming and J lost 4 bases, with 15 bases between them. The germline CDR1 and CDR2 sequences are LGHNA and YSLEER. The CDR3 DNA is TGCGCCAGCAGCCAAGACCCTAATGGGGGTTCCTATGGCTACACCTTC. It is translated as CASSQDPNGGSYGYTF.

The rearrangement links TRBV19 to TRBJ1-1; D gene uncertain. Germline-derived CDR1 and CDR2 are LNHDA and SQIVND (reference sequence). V lost 6 bases to trimming and J lost 6 bases, with 14 bases between them. The CDR3 has 13 residues. This chain's CDR3 is CASSHPPESEAFF. The CDR3 DNA sequence: TGTGCCAGTAGCCACCCGCCGGAGTCTGAAGCTTTCTTT.

The chain combines TRBV11-3 with TRBJ2-6; 11 bases agree with TRBD2. Unmatched junction bases numbered 6, after V lost 5 bases and J lost 0 bases. This CDR3 is built from 18 residues. CDR1 and CDR2 (germline): SGHNT, YENEEA. CDR3 sequence reads: CASSPIAGGLSGANVLTF. The CDR3 DNA reads as TGTGCCAGCAGCCCGATAGCGGGGGGGCTCTCTGGGGCCAACGTCCTGACTTTC.

This clone has only a few counts. This rearrangement joins TRBV9 to TRBJ2-3; 9 nucleotides line up with TRBD2. CDR3 length: 15 amino acids. Germline V gene data show CDR1 as SGDLS and CDR2 as YYNGEE. J was trimmed by 7 bases and V by 4 bases; bases with no gene match: 10. The CDR3 reads CASSPRRGGMYTQYF. The CDR3 bases are TGTGCCAGCAGCCCCCGGCGGGGGGGCATGTATACGCAGTATTTT. The entire variable domain, with the rest obtained from reference TRBV9 and TRBJ2-3, is as follows: DSGVTQTPKHLITATGQRVTLRCSPRSGDLSVYWYQQSLDQGLQFLIQYYNGEERAKGNILERFSAQQFPDLHSELNLSSLELGDSALYFCASSPRRGGMYTQYFGPGTRLTVL.

The chain couples TRBV2 to TRBJ2-5, with 12 bases aligning to TRBD2. In germline, CDR1 is SNHLY, CDR2 FYNNEI. The V gene end was trimmed by 5 bases and the J gene end by 5 bases; junction bases not matched to a gene: 6. There are 15 residues in the CDR3. CDR3 nucleotide sequence: TGTGCCAGCAGTTCGACTAGCGGGGGTAGGGAGACCCAGTACTTC. Translating it yields CASSSTSGGRETQYF.

The chain recombines TRBV13 with TRBJ1-1, with 7 bases aligning to TRBD1. CDR3 length equals 13 residues. V lost 5 bases to trimming and J lost 5 bases; unmatched junction nucleotides: 5. In germline, CDR1 is PRHDT, CDR2 FYEKMQ (reference sequence). CDR3 DNA sequence: TGTGCCAGCAGCCAACAGGGGTGGACTGAAGCTTTCTTT. Residues: CASSQQGWTEAFF.

The CDR3 protein is CASSLYPGRGTDTQYF. The CDR3 nucleotides read TGTGCCAGCAGCTTATACCCGGGCCGGGGCACAGATACGCAGTATTTT. The chain links TRBV7-8 to TRBJ2-3; D is ambiguous. The CDR3 runs 16 residues. In germline, CDR1 is SGHVS, CDR2 FQNEAQ. Between the trimmed V and J ends, which lost 2 bases and 1 base, there was a span of 13 bases.

J is TRBJ1-1 and V is TRBV29-1; no definite D call. CDR1 is SQVTM and CDR2 is ANQGSEA in the germline V gene. The length of the CDR3 is 14 residues. V lost 6 bases and J 0 bases, leaving 14 bases between the germline ends. The DNA for the CDR3 is TGCAGCGTGTTGACTGAAGCCATGAACACTGAAGCTTTCTTT. As protein: CSVLTEAMNTEAFF.

The chain combines TRBV25-1 with TRBJ1-3; TRBD1 agrees at 9 bases. Germline CDR1 and CDR2: MGHDK and SYGVNS. CDR3 length equals 12 residues. The CDR3 sequence is CGTGAAGNTIYF. The CDR3 coding sequence is TGTGGGACAGGGGCGGCTGGAAACACCATATATTTT.

The chain couples TRBV29-1 to TRBJ2-3, with 11 bases fitting TRBD2. This CDR3 contains 14 residues. Unmatched junction bases numbered 4, after V lost 7 bases and J lost 1 base. Germline V gives CDR1 SQVTM, CDR2 ANQGSEA. The CDR3 spells CSGELAGGTDTQYF. CDR3 DNA: TGCAGCGGCGAACTAGCGGGAGGCACAGATACGCAGTATTTT.

The genes are TRBV5-1 and TRBJ1-5; no definite D call. The CDR3 contains 13 residues. Trimming shortened V by 4 bases and J by 3 bases, and 8 bases separated the two germline ends. From germline, CDR1 is SGHRS and CDR2 YFSETQ. The CDR3 spells CASSRGYNQPQHF. The CDR3 DNA follows: TGCGCCAGCAGCAGAGGGTACAATCAGCCCCAGCATTTT.

V and J are TRBV5-5 and TRBJ1-1, with D unresolved. Germline V lookup: CDR1 SGHKS, CDR2 YYEKEE (reference sequence). The germline V and J ends were trimmed by 0 bases and 6 bases, with 9 bases remaining between them. This CDR3 has 13 residues. The CDR3 nucleotides are TGTGCCAGCAGCTTGGATCGTGGCGCTGAAGCTTTCTTT. It codes for CASSLDRGAEAFF.

There are a few counts of this clone. The chain is built from TRBV7-8 and TRBJ2-1; 11 bases map to TRBD1. The CDR3 loop spans 15 amino acids. Trimming cost V 5 bases and J 5 bases; bases outside gene matches: 5. Germline V gene lookup returns CDR1 SGHVS and CDR2 FQNEAQ. CDR3 nucleotide sequence: TGTGCCAGCAGCCTGGGGACAGGGGGAAACAATGAGCAGTTCTTC. Its translation: CASSLGTGGNNEQFF. Looking up the rest from reference TRBV7-8 and TRBJ2-1 gives the full variable domain: GAGVSQSPRYKVAKRGQDVALRCDPISGHVSLFWYQQALGQGPEFLTYFQNEAQLDKSGLPSDRFFAERPEGSVSTLKIQRTQQEDSAVYLCASSLGTGGNNEQFFGPGTRLTVL.

The J gene is TRBJ2-2, the V gene TRBV7-6, with TRBD1 identical over 11 bases. CDR1 SGHVS and CDR2 FNYEAQ come from the germline V gene. Trimming removed 3 bases from V and 7 bases from J; junction bases left unmatched: 7. The CDR3 extends over 16 amino acids. CDR3 in amino acids: CASSFYGQGAGGELFF. CDR3 sequence (DNA): TGTGCCAGCAGCTTCTATGGACAGGGGGCTGGCGGGGAGCTGTTTTTT.

The V call is TRBV19, the J call TRBJ2-7; D is unresolved. The CDR3 extends over 13 amino acids. The V end was cut by 0 bases, the J end by 6 bases, with 9 bases between. Germline CDR1 LNHDA, CDR2 SQIVND (reference sequence). The CDR3 bases are TGTGCCAGTAGTATAGATGGCGAGGCCGAGCAGTACTTC. It encodes CASSIDGEAEQYF.

This rearrangement joins TRBV10-3 to TRBJ2-1; D possibly corresponds to TRBD2 (5 bases). The CDR3 spans 12 residues. V was trimmed by 10 bases and J by 7 bases, leaving 14 bases between them. Germline CDR1 is ENHRY and CDR2 is SYGVKD. The CDR3 sequence: CATTTRGNEQFF. The CDR3 DNA follows: TGTGCCACCACTACGAGAGGGAATGAGCAGTTCTTC.

Only a few counts were recorded for this clone. V and J are TRBV27 and TRBJ1-1, with D maybe TRBD1 (5 bases). The CDR3 runs to 16 residues. The V end lost 1 base, the J end lost 3 bases, and 15 bases lay between the germline ends. CDR1 and CDR2 from the germline V gene are MNHEY and SMNVEV (reference sequence). For the CDR3, the DNA is TGTGCCAGCAGTTTATGGTTCAGGGATCGAGACACTGAAGCTTTCTTT. It yields the protein CASSLWFRDRDTEAFF.

The chain couples TRBV7-8 to TRBJ2-2; either TRBD1 or TRBD2 may fit D (5 bases each). CDR3 length equals 15 residues. Germline V lookup: CDR1 SGHVS, CDR2 FQNEAQ. V shed 5 bases and J shed 3 bases, with 13 bases lying between them. CDR3 DNA sequence: TGTGCCAGCAGCCATACTAGAGGGGACACCGGGGAGCTGTTTTTT. Its protein is CASSHTRGDTGELFF.

The chain uses TRBV29-1 and TRBJ2-2; D gene unclear. V lost 7 bases and J lost 7, with 10 bases in between. The CDR3 has 11 residues. Germline V gives CDR1 SQVTM, CDR2 ANQGSEA. The DNA for the CDR3 is TGCAGCGCTCCCGACGACGGGGAGCTGTTTTTT. The encoded protein is CSAPDDGELFF.